The 5 T cell receptor beta chains given below trace back to one sample, sequenced in a study of blood T cell repertoires in COVID-19 (dated by TCRdb to between 2020 and 2021). The library was obtained by the immunoSEQ multiplex PCR assay. Imported from immuneACCESS, the table was reduced by TCRdb to in-frame sequences with V and J called. These copies leave out some clones; in studies compared against another copy, an unresolved V gene accounts for under half, and the cause of the remainder is not known. Present in this sample are about 98,000 clones, around 84% of which were seen just once. 2.5% to 3.5% of the sample is taken by the ten largest. Sequencing was performed on peripheral blood. The receptors were sampled from a man in his fifties or sixties with active or convalescent COVID-19.

V gene TRBV6-5 combines with J gene TRBJ2-7; possibly TRBD2 for D (5 bases). Germline values: CDR1 MNHEY, CDR2 SVGAGI. The CDR3 consists of 12 residues. V was pared by 7 bases and J by 4 bases, with 11 bases between. Here the CDR3 reads CASNRRGYEQYF. The CDR3 DNA reads as TGTGCCAGCAACCGACGGGGATACGAGCAGTACTTC.

This chain joins TRBV11-2 and TRBJ1-1; D is perhaps TRBD1 (6 bases). Germline V gene sequence: CDR1 SGHAT, CDR2 FQNNGV. V was trimmed by 2 bases and J by 6 bases, leaving 10 bases between them. The CDR3 totals 13 residues. CDR3 sequence: CASSLMGAAEAFF. DNA for the CDR3: TGTGCCAGCAGCTTAATGGGGGCAGCTGAAGCTTTCTTT. Looking up the rest from reference TRBV11-2 and TRBJ1-1 gives the full variable domain: EAGVAQSPRYKIIEKRQSVAFWCNPISGHATLYWYQQILGQGPKLLIQFQNNGVVDDSQLPKDRFSAERLKGVDSTLKIQPAKLEDSAVYLCASSLMGAAEAFFGQGTRLTVV.

The V call is TRBV10-2, the J call TRBJ2-7; a possible D gene is TRBD2 (5 bases). There are 15 residues in the CDR3. V was shortened by 2 bases and J by 1 base, with 12 bases between the two germline ends. Germline values: CDR1 WSHSY, CDR2 SAAADI. The CDR3 protein is CASSETGSASYEQYV. In DNA, the CDR3 is TGCGCCAGCAGTGAGACGGGGTCGGCTTCCTACGAGCAGTACGTC.

CDR3: CASTKGGAINQPQHF. In DNA form, the CDR3 reads TGTGCCAGCACGAAAGGGGGGGCCATAAATCAGCCCCAGCATTTT. The genes are TRBV2 and TRBJ1-5, with D possibly matching TRBD1 (6 bases). This CDR3 has 15 amino acids. Germline-derived CDR1 and CDR2 are SNHLY and FYNNEI. V lost 7 bases to trimming and J lost 4 bases, with 17 bases between them.

This rearrangement joins TRBV10-1 to TRBJ2-7, with TRBD1 identical over 9 bases. Germline V gives CDR1 WNHNN, CDR2 SYGVQD (reference sequence). The ends lost 2 bases at V and 6 bases at J; junction bases unmatched: 5. This CDR3 contains 14 residues. In DNA form, the CDR3 reads TGCGCCAGCAGTGAGCCTGGACAGGGGACCGAGCAGTACTTC. Encoded protein: CASSEPGQGTEQYF.